Presented here are 27 T cell receptor beta chains from one specimen sequenced in a study of regulatory T cells in long-lasting Graves disease (dated by TCRdb to about 2021). The sample's time point label, decoded: newly diagnosed GD, antithyroid drugs for less than 3 months. For both TCR sequencing and RNA sequencing, RNA was extracted from PBMCs using TRIzol. The library was generated by multiplex PCR. Instrument on record: Illumina HiSeq 4000. CDR3 regions were amplified by Arm-PCR with iRepertoire HTBI primers to construct TCR beta libraries. TCRdb's own reprocessing of the public reads used fastp at Q25 and MiXCR and kept productive beta chains. Each CDR3 protein gets just one entry, which takes the most common genes and DNA from the rows behind it. A total of about 470,000 distinct CDR3 sequences appear in this sample, 15% to 20% of them only once. The ten largest make up more than 10% of the sample.

These data also featured in a second study, about T cells in Graves' hyperthyroidism and ophthalmopathy.

Here the sequenced sample was peripheral blood mononuclear cells (PBMCs), taken at new diagnosis, from a patient treated with antithyroid drugs. These receptor sequences come from a man in his forties or fifties with Graves disease. Donor details come from another sample of the same person, matched by shared clones.

In its sample, this clonotype was seen many times. The chain combines TRBV2 with TRBJ2-7; D is perhaps TRBD1 (6 bases). Looked up from germline, CDR1 is SNHLY and CDR2 is FYNNEI. This CDR3 region has 13 residues. V lost 5 bases and J lost 5, with 13 bases in between. This CDR3 reads CASSPQGFDEQYF. The CDR3 nucleotides read TGTGCCAGCAGTCCACAGGGTTTTGACGAGCAGTACTTC.

Many counts were recorded for this clonotype. The chain uses TRBV3-1 and TRBJ2-1; no definite D call. Per the germline V gene, CDR1 is LGHDT and CDR2 is YNNKEL (reference sequence). The V and J ends lost 0 bases and 7 bases respectively, with 7 bases between them. The CDR3 length is 13 residues. CDR3 DNA: TGTGCCAGCAGCCAAGATAGCCTGAATGAGCAGTTCTTC. Encoded protein: CASSQDSLNEQFF.

In its sample, this clonotype was seen many times. J is TRBJ2-1 and V is TRBV20-1; D not resolved. CDR3 length: 14 residues. The V gene's germline CDR1 is DFQATT and CDR2 SNEGSKA (reference sequence). Trimming cost V 3 bases and J 0 bases, with 9 bases left between them. DNA for the CDR3: TGCAGTGCTAGTGTCCCCGGCTCCTACAATGAGCAGTTCTTC. Translating gives CSASVPGSYNEQFF.

The sample holds many counts of this clonotype. The chain combines TRBV6-1 with TRBJ1-4, with D maybe TRBD1 (5 bases). V lost 6 bases to trimming and J lost 5 bases, with 16 bases between them. The CDR3 is made up of 15 amino acids. CDR1 MNHNS and CDR2 SASEGT come from the germline V gene. In DNA, the CDR3 is TGTGCCAGCAGCCATTGGCCAGGGAGGAATGAAAAACTGTTTTTT. Its protein product is CASSHWPGRNEKLFF.

This clonotype was seen ten or more times. The chain links TRBV11-2 to TRBJ1-1; no reliable D call. V shed 3 bases and J shed 11 bases, with 10 bases lying between them. The CDR3 contains 11 residues. Germline V gene sequence: CDR1 SGHAT, CDR2 FQNNGV. Here the CDR3 DNA reads TGTGCCAGCAGCTTTCAAGGGAGGGCTTTCTTT. It codes for CASSFQGRAFF.

This clonotype has at least ten counts. The V gene is TRBV12-3 or TRBV12-4, the J gene TRBJ2-2; 7 positions agree with TRBD2. The CDR3 sequence is 15 residues long. Trimming cost V 3 bases and J 6 bases; bases outside gene matches: 7. CDR3 in amino acids: CASSFFGRLSGELFF. In nucleotides, the CDR3 is TGTGCCAGCAGTTTTTTCGGGAGGTTGTCCGGGGAGCTGTTTTTT.

This clonotype was observed a handful of times. The rearrangement uses TRBV12-3 or TRBV12-4 and TRBJ2-5; TRBD1 or TRBD2 may be the D gene (5 bases each). V dropped 8 bases and J dropped 4 bases, with 11 bases sitting between them. This CDR3 region has 12 residues. CDR3 nucleotide sequence: TGTGCCAGCGGACCCGGGACAGAGACCCAGTACTTC. It translates to CASGPGTETQYF.

The chain employs TRBV2 and TRBJ2-2; no firm D call. This CDR3 has 12 amino acids. V was shortened by 7 bases and J by 1 base, with 4 bases between the two germline ends. Germline loops: CDR1 SNHLY, CDR2 FYNNEI. The CDR3 DNA reads TGTGCCAGCATCCGGAACACCGGGGAGCTGTTTTTT. As protein: CASIRNTGELFF.

This chain links TRBV20-1 with TRBJ2-7; 8 bases agree with TRBD2. The V segment lost 0 bases and the J segment 2 bases; nucleotides outside the gene matches: 6. CDR3 length: 15 amino acids. The germline CDR1 and CDR2 sequences are DFQATT and SNEGSKA (reference sequence). The CDR3 loop reads CSARELAGRAYEQYF. In nucleotides, the CDR3 is TGCAGTGCTAGAGAGCTAGCGGGCCGAGCCTACGAGCAGTACTTC.

A single count supports this clonotype. The chain recombines TRBV29-1 with TRBJ2-1; D might be TRBD2 (6 bases). The CDR3 is made up of 16 amino acids. Deletions cut 4 bases from V and 11 bases from J, with 27 bases between. Germline V CDR1 and CDR2: SQVTM, ANQGSEA. In nucleotides, the CDR3 is TGCAGCGTTGGCGGCGGGATCAGGGTCTTTGGGAATAAGCAGTTCTTC. Amino acids: CSVGGGIRVFGNKQFF.

This clonotype was counted at least ten times. The gene calls are TRBV27 and TRBJ2-4; possibly TRBD1 for D (6 bases). Between the trimmed V and J ends, which lost 6 bases and 1 base, there was a span of 10 bases. Germline values: CDR1 MNHEY, CDR2 SMNVEV (reference sequence). The CDR3 has 14 amino acids. The DNA of the CDR3 is TGTGCCAGCAGCAGGGGTTTTGCCAAAAACATTCAGTACTTC. This gives the protein CASSRGFAKNIQYF.

This clonotype has at least ten counts. V and J are TRBV2 and TRBJ2-3, with 7 nucleotides matching TRBD1. CDR1 is SNHLY, CDR2 FYNNEI, per germline. Trimming cost V 5 bases and J 4 bases; bases outside gene matches: 9. The CDR3 consists of 15 residues. The CDR3 loop is CASSKTGIVADTQYF. CDR3 nucleotide sequence: TGTGCCAGCAGTAAGACAGGGATTGTGGCAGATACGCAGTATTTT.

The sample holds many counts of this clonotype. The DNA of the CDR3 is TGTGCCAGCAGCCCGTCACGGGACCACAACAATGAGCAGTTCTTC. It encodes CASSPSRDHNNEQFF. The V and J genes are TRBV7-3 and TRBJ2-1, with D perhaps TRBD1 or TRBD2 (5 bases each). V shed 5 bases and J shed 5 bases, with 16 bases lying between them. The CDR3 length is 15 residues. Per germline, CDR1 SGHTA and CDR2 FQGTGA.

This clonotype was observed at least ten times. The chain is built from TRBV20-1 and TRBJ2-2; the D gene could be TRBD1 or TRBD2 (5 bases each). The germline gives CDR1 DFQATT, CDR2 SNEGSKA (reference sequence). The CDR3 length is 13 residues. The V end lost 6 bases, the J end lost 6 bases, and 14 bases lay between the germline ends. Here the CDR3 reads CSAGRGTPGELFF. DNA for the CDR3: TGCAGTGCCGGTCGGGGCACCCCCGGGGAGCTGTTTTTT.

This clonotype has only a few counts. CDR3 sequence (DNA): TGTGCCACCACGACCCGTGCTAGCACAGATACGCAGTATTTT. This sequence encodes CATTTRASTDTQYF. The chain joins TRBV19 to TRBJ2-3; D remains unclear. The CDR3 length is 14 residues. V was pared by 10 bases and J by 0 bases, with 14 bases between. The germline V gene encodes CDR1 LNHDA and CDR2 SQIVND (reference sequence). Variable domain in full (rest from reference TRBV19 and TRBJ2-3): DGGITQSPKYLFRKEGQNVTLSCEQNLNHDAMYWYRQDPGQGLRLIYYSQIVNDFQKGDIAEGYSVSREKKESFPLTVTSAQKNPTAFYLCATTTRASTDTQYFGPGTRLTVL.

Ten or more counts support this clonotype. The genes are TRBV2 and TRBJ1-4; D is possibly TRBD1 (6 bases). The CDR3 length is 14 residues. From germline, CDR1 is SNHLY and CDR2 FYNNEI. The V gene lost 6 bases and the J gene lost 3 bases, with 11 bases spanning the gap. The CDR3 DNA sequence: TGTGCCAGCAGACCGACAGGCGCTAATGAAAAACTGTTTTTT. Translated, it gives CASRPTGANEKLFF.

The CDR3 sequence is CATSRGGLAGGEQFF. CDR3 DNA: TGTGCCACCAGCAGAGGGGGGCTAGCGGGAGGTGAGCAGTTCTTC. This chain uses TRBV15 with TRBJ2-1; TRBD2 aligns across 11 bases. CDR1 is LNHNV, CDR2 YYDKDF, per germline (reference sequence). V was clipped by 1 base and J by 9 bases; unmatched bases: 5. The CDR3 loop spans 15 amino acids.

This clonotype was found many times. The chain links TRBV30 to TRBJ2-1, with a weak D call TRBD1 (6 bases). Trimming stripped 2 bases from V and 5 bases from J, with 10 bases between. This CDR3 is built from 13 residues. From germline, CDR1 is GTSNPN and CDR2 SVGIG (reference sequence). The CDR3 reads CAWSNQGNNEQFF. CDR3 nucleotide sequence: TGTGCCTGGAGTAATCAGGGGAACAATGAGCAGTTCTTC.

This clonotype was counted many times. Sequence at one end of the junction differs from germline and may be a read error. The CDR3 here is CASSLALTGGSYEQYF. The DNA for the CDR3 is TGTGCCAGCAGCTTGGCCCTAACAGGGGGCTCCTACGAGCAGTACTTC. The rearrangement uses TRBV5-1 and TRBJ2-7; 8 nucleotides match TRBD1. The CDR3 contains 16 residues. Germline V gives CDR1 SGHRS, CDR2 YFSETQ.

This clonotype has a count of ten or more. Because the CDR3's place on the DNA is in doubt, the DNA is left out and the CDR3 is given as listed by TCRdb. The chain links TRBV2 to TRBJ1-1. CDR1 SNHLY and CDR2 FYNNEI come from the germline V gene. The CDR3 is 13 residues long, ends included. CDR3 sequence: CASSVPPNTEAFF.

The chain is built from TRBV7-6 and TRBJ2-6, with 8 bases fitting TRBD2. CDR3 size: 17 residues. Germline CDR1 is SGHVS and CDR2 is FNYEAQ. Unmatched junction bases numbered 9, after V lost 5 bases and J lost 3 bases. CDR3 in DNA: TGTGCCAGCAGCCCGGGGGGGTCCCCGGATGGGGCCAACGTCCTGACTTTC. The encoded protein is CASSPGGSPDGANVLTF.

A word on this clonotype: A read error may be the cause here, since a much bigger clone is one base away. The V call is TRBV3-1, the J call TRBJ2-5; 12 bases align to TRBD2. The trim removed 3 bases at V and 7 bases at J, leaving 12 bases unmatched. CDR1 LGHDT and CDR2 YNNKEL come from the germline V gene (reference sequence). This CDR3 is 17 amino acids long. The CDR3 sequence: CASSQRPRLAGEGTQYF. The CDR3 DNA is TGTGCCAGCAGCCAGAGGCCCCGACTAGCGGGAGAGGGGACCCAGTACTTC.

The gene calls are TRBV20-1 and TRBJ2-3; 11 bases are shared with TRBD2. V shed 0 bases and J 5 bases; nucleotides not matched to a gene: 7. CDR3 size: 16 residues. Germline CDR1 DFQATT, CDR2 SNEGSKA (reference sequence). DNA for the CDR3: TGCAGTGCTAGAGAGTTACTAGCGGGAGCGGAAGATACGCAGTATTTT. Amino acids: CSARELLAGAEDTQYF.

A remark on this clonotype: Germline and junction disagree at one end, which may indicate a read error. The rearrangement links TRBV20-1 to TRBJ2-1, with TRBD2 matching over 7 bases. Germline CDR1 is DFQATT and CDR2 is SNEGSKA (reference sequence). The CDR3 runs 15 residues. The CDR3 sequence is CSSLNPSGDYNERFF. CDR3 coding DNA: TGCAGTTCATTGAACCCTAGCGGCGATTACAATGAGCGGTTCTTC.

Points on this clonotype: This may come from a read error, since a much larger clone is one base off. The V gene is TRBV7-9, the J gene TRBJ1-2; possibly TRBD1 for D (6 bases). The CDR3 is made up of 16 amino acids. Germline lookup yields CDR1 SEHNR and CDR2 FQNEAQ (reference sequence). Trimming pared 2 bases from V and 4 bases from J, leaving 17 bases between. CDR3 coding DNA: TGTGCCAGCAGCTTAATTCGGGGGCGAGCTAGCTATGGCTACACCTTC. Its protein product is CASSLIRGRASYGYTF.

This clonotype has only a few counts. V gene TRBV6-1 combines with J gene TRBJ2-1; TRBD2 aligns across 7 bases. Looked up from germline, CDR1 is MNHNS and CDR2 is SASEGT. This CDR3 has 15 amino acids. The V and J ends lost 10 bases and 5 bases, in that order; junction bases with no gene match: 14. The CDR3 nucleotides are TGTGCCATCTACGACATTGGCGGGAGAAACAATGAGCAGTTCTTC. This encodes CAIYDIGGRNNEQFF.

Details on this clonotype: This sequence is one base from a far larger clone and is likely a read error. The chain recombines TRBV30 with TRBJ2-5, with TRBD2 matching over 11 bases. From germline, CDR1 is GTSNPN and CDR2 SVGIG (reference sequence). The length of the CDR3 is 14 residues. Trimming took 5 bases from V and 11 from J; bases not matched to a gene: 13. CDR3 DNA sequence: TGTGCCTGGGGATATAGCGGGAGGGACTATGAGCAGTACTTC. Translation: CAWGYSGRDYEQYF.